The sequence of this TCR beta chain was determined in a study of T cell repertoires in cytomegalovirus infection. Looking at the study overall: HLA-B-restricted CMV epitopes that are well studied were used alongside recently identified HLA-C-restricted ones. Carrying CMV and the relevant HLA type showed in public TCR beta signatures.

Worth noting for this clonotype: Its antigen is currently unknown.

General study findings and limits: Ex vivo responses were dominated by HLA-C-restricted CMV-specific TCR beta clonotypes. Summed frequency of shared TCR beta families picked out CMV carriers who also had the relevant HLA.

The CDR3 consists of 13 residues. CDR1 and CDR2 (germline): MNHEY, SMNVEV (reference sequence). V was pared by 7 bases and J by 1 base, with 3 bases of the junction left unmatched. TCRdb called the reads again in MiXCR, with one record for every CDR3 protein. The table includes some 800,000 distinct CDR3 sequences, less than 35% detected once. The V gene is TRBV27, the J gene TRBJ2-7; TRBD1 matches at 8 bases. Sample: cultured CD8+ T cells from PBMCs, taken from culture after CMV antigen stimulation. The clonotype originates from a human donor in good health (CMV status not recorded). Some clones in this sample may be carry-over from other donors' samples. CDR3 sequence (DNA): TGTGCCAGCACAACAGGGGGATCCTACGAGCAGTACTTC. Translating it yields CASTTGGSYEQYF.